Listed here are 14 T cell receptor beta chains from one sample, sequenced in a study of early T cells in non-severe SARS-CoV-2 infection. One entry per CDR3 protein, called by TCRdb with MiXCR from the 5' RACE reads. The sample lists 64,000 or so distinct CDR3 sequences, roughly 10% occurring once. The material sequenced was whole blood, taken at baseline. The receptors come from an adult who was a healthcare worker with PCR-confirmed SARS-CoV-2 infection or an uninfected control (not recorded which).

This clonotype has a handful of counts. Here the CDR3 DNA reads TGTGCCAGCAGCCCGACTCCAAATCCGCCGACAGATACGCAGTATTTT. It specifies CASSPTPNPPTDTQYF. The chain is built from TRBV12-3 or TRBV12-4 and TRBJ2-3, with no clear D. The CDR3 has 16 amino acids. Trimming removed 6 bases from V and 3 bases from J, with 19 bases in between.

The rearrangement joins TRBV28 to TRBJ2-5, with D possibly matching TRBD2 (6 bases). V gave up 5 bases and J gave up 6 bases, with 19 bases separating them. Per germline, CDR1 MDHEN and CDR2 SYDVKM. The CDR3 extends over 15 amino acids. The chain's CDR3 is CASSRGSGLEQTQYF. CDR3 DNA sequence: TGTGCCAGCAGTCGAGGTTCGGGACTGGAGCAGACCCAGTACTTC.

The V and J genes are TRBV10-1 and TRBJ2-7; 7 bases are shared with TRBD1. The CDR3 has 15 residues. Trimming took 7 bases from V and 0 from J; bases not matched to a gene: 9. CDR1 WNHNN and CDR2 SYGVQD come from the germline V gene (reference sequence). The CDR3 region has the DNA TGCGCCAGCACTAGAAAGGGGGCGAGCTCCTACGAGCAGTACTTC. This translates into CASTRKGASSYEQYF.

This clonotype has more than one count but fewer than ten. This chain connects TRBV30 to TRBJ2-7; D may be TRBD2 (5 bases). The V end lost 3 bases, the J end lost 3 bases, and 6 bases lay between the germline ends. This CDR3 region has 11 residues. Germline CDR1 is GTSNPN and CDR2 is SVGIG (reference sequence). The CDR3 loop reads CAWSDYYEQYF. CDR3 nucleotides: TGTGCCTGGAGCGACTACTACGAGCAGTACTTC.

J is TRBJ1-1 and V is TRBV5-4, with TRBD1 matching 8 bases. The CDR3 has 14 residues. Germline V gene lookup returns CDR1 SGHNT and CDR2 YYREEE (reference sequence). Trimming cost V 4 bases and J 7 bases; bases outside gene matches: 9. The CDR3 bases are TGTGCCAGCAGCCGACCAGGGGGCAGCGGTGAAGCTTTCTTT. Translating gives CASSRPGGSGEAFF.

This rearrangement joins TRBV5-1 to TRBJ1-1; possibly TRBD1 for D (6 bases). Looked up from germline, CDR1 is SGHRS and CDR2 is YFSETQ. This CDR3 is 16 amino acids long. Trimming took off 3 bases at V and 0 bases at J, with 15 bases between the two ends. The CDR3 nucleotides are TGCGCCAGCAGCTACACCGGGACAACCCTGAACACTGAAGCTTTCTTT. Translated, it gives CASSYTGTTLNTEAFF.

The table lists this clonotype with many counts. The chain combines TRBV5-4 with TRBJ2-7; D is undetermined. CDR3 length equals 12 residues. V lost 3 bases and J lost 4, with 8 bases in between. Germline values: CDR1 SGHNT, CDR2 YYREEE (reference sequence). The CDR3 DNA follows: TGTGCCAGCAGCTCAGAAGGTTACGAGCAGTACTTC. Translating gives CASSSEGYEQYF.

The chain is built from TRBV19 and TRBJ2-6, with 8 bases identical to TRBD1. Per the germline V gene, CDR1 is LNHDA and CDR2 is SQIVND (reference sequence). This CDR3 comprises 15 residues. The V and J ends lost 3 bases and 4 bases, in that order; junction bases with no gene match: 2. The CDR3 here is CASSMTGAGANVLTF. CDR3 DNA sequence: TGTGCCAGTAGTATGACAGGGGCCGGGGCCAACGTCCTGACTTTC.

This clonotype was found many times. The V gene is TRBV12-5, the J gene TRBJ2-3, with 7 nucleotides matching TRBD2. After removal of 6 bases from V and 4 bases from J, the junction contained 10 bases not matched to a gene. The CDR3 covers 15 residues. Looked up from germline, CDR1 is LGHNT and CDR2 is FRNRAP. The CDR3 loop reads CASGHATSPADTQYF. CDR3 nucleotides: TGTGCTAGTGGCCACGCGACTAGCCCCGCAGATACGCAGTATTTT.

The chain combines TRBV12-3 or TRBV12-4 with TRBJ2-3; 7 nucleotides agree with TRBD2. The CDR3 runs 13 residues. The ends lost 4 bases at V and 6 bases at J; junction bases unmatched: 4. The CDR3 DNA sequence: TGTGCCAGCAGTTGGGAGGGTTGGGATACGCAGTATTTT. Translation gives CASSWEGWDTQYF.

The chain joins TRBV2 to TRBJ2-7, with a weak D call TRBD1 (6 bases). This CDR3 has 12 residues. V lost 4 bases and J lost 3, with 7 bases in between. CDR1 SNHLY and CDR2 FYNNEI come from the germline V gene. DNA for the CDR3: TGTGCCAGCAGTGGGACAGTCTACGAGCAGTACTTC. Amino acids: CASSGTVYEQYF.

The chain couples TRBV5-6 to TRBJ2-3; D is ambiguous. The ends were cut back, 2 bases at V and 0 bases at J, with 7 bases in the middle. CDR1 and CDR2 from the germline V gene are SGHDT and YYEEEE. CDR3 length: 14 amino acids. CDR3 bases: TGTGCCAGCAGCTTCCAGATAAGCACAGATACGCAGTATTTT. Its translation: CASSFQISTDTQYF.

This clonotype was found a few times. The chain uses TRBV7-9 and TRBJ1-1, with D uncertain. V lost 5 bases, J lost 3 bases, and 10 bases lay in between. The CDR3 sequence is 13 residues long. Germline CDR1 is SEHNR and CDR2 is FQNEAQ (reference sequence). The CDR3 sequence is CASSRVAYTEAFF. The DNA of the CDR3 is TGTGCCAGCAGCCGTGTAGCGTACACTGAAGCTTTCTTT.

This chain links TRBV6-5 with TRBJ2-1; 8 positions match TRBD2. Trimming took 6 bases from V and 7 from J; bases not matched to a gene: 14. Germline V gene sequence: CDR1 MNHEY, CDR2 SVGAGI. This CDR3 comprises 16 residues. The chain's CDR3 is CASSPRGGARGNEQFF. CDR3 DNA sequence: TGTGCCAGCAGCCCCCGGGGGGGGGCCCGCGGAAATGAGCAGTTCTTC.